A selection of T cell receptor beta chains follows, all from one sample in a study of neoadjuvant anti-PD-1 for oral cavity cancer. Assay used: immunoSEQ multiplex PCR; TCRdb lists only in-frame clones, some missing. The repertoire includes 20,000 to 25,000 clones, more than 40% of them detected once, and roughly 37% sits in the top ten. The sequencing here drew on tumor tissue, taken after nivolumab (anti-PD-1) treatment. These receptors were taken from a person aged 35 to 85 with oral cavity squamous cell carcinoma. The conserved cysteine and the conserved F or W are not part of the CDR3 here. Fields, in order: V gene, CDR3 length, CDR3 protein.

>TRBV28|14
ASSDSRDRASGELF
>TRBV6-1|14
ASSATRQRNTGELF
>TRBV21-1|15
ASSKAQTGPSGNTIY
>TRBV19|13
ASSIGQVDNQPQH
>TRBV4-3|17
ASSQEPSSPGSSYNEQF
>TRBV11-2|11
ASSLARGYEQF
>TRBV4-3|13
ASSQKFRDAYGYT
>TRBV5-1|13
ASSRGQGGQYEQY
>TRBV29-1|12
SVKTSGGAETQY
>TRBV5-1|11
ASSSGTNTEAF
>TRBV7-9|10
ASSLVAYEQY
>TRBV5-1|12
ASTLDSTNTEAF
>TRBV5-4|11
ASSLLSTDTQY
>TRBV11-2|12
ASSPSSDLAPEY
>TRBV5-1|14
ASSLARAGNTGELF
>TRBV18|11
ASSPEVSYGYT
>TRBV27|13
ASSLMVGSDYGYT
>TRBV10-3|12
ASSYSKGKNEQY